The 9 T cell receptor beta chains below come from one sample, sequenced in a study of PD-L1 blockade in urothelial cancer. Produced via immunoSEQ multiplex PCR; TCRdb's table is partial and in-frame only. The sample consists of 35,000 to 40,000 clones, roughly 90% of them appearing once. Time point reported: peripheral blood 6 weeks after treatment start. Sequencing was performed on PBMCs, taken around atezolizumab (anti-PD-L1) treatment. These receptors were taken from a man aged 55 to 70 with urothelial cancer.

The gene calls are TRBV7-8 and TRBJ2-7, with D possibly being TRBD2 (5 bases). Trimming pared 7 bases from V and 0 bases from J, leaving 10 bases between. The CDR3 sequence is 13 residues long. Germline lookup yields CDR1 SGHVS and CDR2 FQNEAQ. The CDR3 loop reads CASTRGISYEQYF. In DNA form, the CDR3 reads TGTGCCAGCACCCGAGGGATCTCCTACGAGCAGTACTTC. Complete variable domain (other parts from reference TRBV7-8 and TRBJ2-7): GAGVSQSPRYKVAKRGQDVALRCDPISGHVSLFWYQQALGQGPEFLTYFQNEAQLDKSGLPSDRFFAERPEGSVSTLKIQRTQQEDSAVYLCASTRGISYEQYFGPGTRLTVT.

V and J are TRBV18 and TRBJ1-1, with D perhaps matching TRBD1 (5 bases). Trimming took off 4 bases at V and 1 base at J, with 7 bases between the two ends. The V gene's germline CDR1 is KGHSH and CDR2 LQKENI. The CDR3 length is 13 residues. CDR3 protein: CASSHDRNTEAFF. The CDR3 DNA is TGTGCCAGCTCACACGACAGGAACACTGAAGCTTTCTTT. The variable domain in full, with the rest retrieved from reference TRBV18 and TRBJ1-1, is NAGVMQNPRHLVRRRGQEARLRCSPMKGHSHVYWYRQLPEEGLKFMVYLQKENIIDESGMPKERFSAEFPKEGPSILRIQQVVRGDSAAYFCASSHDRNTEAFFGQGTRLTVV.

The rearrangement links TRBV29-1 to TRBJ2-1; 10 bases are shared with TRBD2. The CDR3 is 15 residues long. The V and J ends lost 2 bases and 7 bases, in that order; junction bases with no gene match: 8. From germline, CDR1 is SQVTM and CDR2 ANQGSEA. The CDR3 sequence is CSVERVAGGGNEQFF. In DNA form, the CDR3 reads TGCAGCGTTGAAAGGGTAGCGGGAGGAGGGAATGAGCAGTTCTTC.

The CDR3 nucleotides read TGCGCCAGCAGCTCACAACCGGGACAGGGGACAGAGACCCAGTACTTC. Translation: CASSSQPGQGTETQYF. The J gene is TRBJ2-5, the V gene TRBV5-1; 10 bases line up with TRBD1. Germline values: CDR1 SGHRS, CDR2 YFSETQ. V lost 3 bases, J lost 4 bases, and 9 bases stayed unmatched. The CDR3 spans 16 residues.

The V call is TRBV18, the J call TRBJ2-1, with D maybe TRBD1 (5 bases). Germline CDR1 and CDR2: KGHSH and LQKENI. V was pared by 0 bases and J by 8 bases, with 17 bases between. The CDR3 extends over 16 amino acids. For the CDR3, the DNA is TGTGCCAGCTCACCACCGGGGCAGGGTGCCCTGCATGAGCAGTTCTTC. Protein product: CASSPPGQGALHEQFF.

The chain recombines TRBV21-1 with TRBJ2-1; the D call TRBD1 from the table was never checked on the DNA. TRBV21-1 is annotated as a pseudogene. CDR3 length: 12 amino acids. This CDR3 is CASSPIYNEQFF. CDR3 DNA: TGTGCCAGCAGCCCCATCTACAATGAGCAGTTCTTC.

This chain joins TRBV10-2 and TRBJ1-3; 9 nucleotides match TRBD1. CDR3 length: 13 residues. CDR1 is WSHSY and CDR2 is SAAADI in the germline V gene. After removal of 4 bases from V and 7 bases from J, the junction contained 2 bases not matched to a gene. In DNA, the CDR3 is TGCGCCAGCAGTGGAGGACAGGGGAACACCATATATTTT. The encoded protein is CASSGGQGNTIYF.

The genes are TRBV5-1 and TRBJ1-6, with a tentative D call TRBD1 (6 bases). The CDR3 extends over 15 amino acids. Trimming cost V 0 bases and J 7 bases, with 11 bases left between them. From germline, CDR1 is SGHRS and CDR2 YFSETQ. The CDR3 DNA follows: TGCGCCAGCAGCTTGGACGCAGGGGACAATTCACCCCTCCACTTT. It is translated as CASSLDAGDNSPLHF. The full variable domain, its missing parts supplied by reference TRBV5-1 and TRBJ1-6, is KAGVTQTPRYLIKTRGQQVTLSCSPISGHRSVSWYQQTPGQGLQFLFEYFSETQRNKGNFPGRFSGRQFSNSRSEMNVSTLELGDSALYLCASSLDAGDNSPLHFGNGTRLTVT.

This chain connects TRBV7-2 to TRBJ2-3, with D uncertain. From germline, CDR1 is SGHTA and CDR2 FQGNSA. The CDR3 covers 14 residues. The V end was cut by 8 bases, the J end by 3 bases, with 15 bases between. In nucleotides, the CDR3 is TGTGCCAGCTTAGTTGGCTCCAGGACAGATACGCAGTATTTT. This codes for CASLVGSRTDTQYF.